This entry is about one T cell receptor beta chain. Germline V lookup: CDR1 LNHDA, CDR2 SQIVND (reference sequence). The CDR3 consists of 15 residues. V lost 1 base and J lost 5, with 15 bases in between. Time point here: pretreatment peripheral blood. Diagnoses among patients were locally advanced or metastatic urothelial carcinoma. This entry is derived from a study of PD-L1 blockade in urothelial cancer. Study-wide context: The authors examined blood 3 weeks (second dose) and 6 weeks after treatment start.

Only in-frame clones appear in the TCRdb table, and some are missing; sequencing was by immunoSEQ multiplex PCR. The sample records about 95,000 clones, around 86% being singletons. The source of this sequence is a man between 60 and 75 years old with urothelial cancer. The chain uses TRBV19 and TRBJ2-7, with D tentatively TRBD1 (6 bases). The starting material was PBMCs, obtained around atezolizumab (anti-PD-L1) treatment. CDR3 sequence: CASSIGNRVLDEQYF. For the CDR3, the DNA is TGTGCCAGTAGTATAGGGAACAGGGTTCTCGACGAGCAGTACTTC.